Each of the 17 T cell receptor beta chains below was sequenced from the same sample in a study of T cells in Graves' hyperthyroidism and ophthalmopathy (dated by TCRdb to 2018 to 2020). The library was prepared using multiplex PCR. Sequencing was carried out with an Illumina HiSeq 2000. The TCR beta CDR3 regions were amplified from RNA transcripts. The first round of RT-PCR for the TCR CDR3 was performed with the HTBI primer set and the Qiagen OneStep RT-PCR kit. TCRdb cleaned the public reads at Q25 with fastp, built clones with MiXCR and kept in-frame beta chains. Rows with a matching CDR3 protein are joined into one entry that keeps the most common DNA and genes. Within this sample are some 340,000 distinct CDR3 sequences, with about an eighth of them counted one time only. The ten top clones hold roughly 35% of the sample. Sequencing used blood. The receptors derive from a woman between 35 and 50 years old with Graves' ophthalmopathy.

A few counts support this clonotype. The chain has TRBV19 and TRBJ1-2, with D maybe TRBD1 (5 bases). V dropped 6 bases and J dropped 5 bases, with 7 bases sitting between them. Per the germline V gene, CDR1 is LNHDA and CDR2 is SQIVND (reference sequence). The CDR3 has 11 amino acids. The CDR3 nucleotides read TGTGCCAGTAGGGACATGTATGGCTACACCTTC. Residues: CASRDMYGYTF.

This clonotype occurred many times. The chain recombines TRBV5-1 with TRBJ2-3; D is undetermined. The CDR3 runs to 15 residues. Trimming stripped 2 bases from V and 0 bases from J, with 10 bases between. The germline V gene encodes CDR1 SGHRS and CDR2 YFSETQ. CDR3 loop: CASSFTPTSTDTQYF. CDR3 DNA: TGCGCCAGCAGCTTCACACCGACTAGCACAGATACGCAGTATTTT.

This rearrangement joins TRBV12-3 or TRBV12-4 to TRBJ2-5; perhaps D is TRBD1 or TRBD2 (5 bases each). The CDR3 spans 14 residues. The V end lost 5 bases, the J end lost 2 bases, and 12 bases lay between the germline ends. In nucleotides, the CDR3 is TGTGCCAGCAGTAGGGGCCGGGGACAAGAGACCCAGTACTTC. It translates to CASSRGRGQETQYF.

This clonotype was recorded many times. The chain is built from TRBV7-9 and TRBJ2-1; 7 positions agree with TRBD1. CDR1 and CDR2 (germline): SEHNR, FQNEAQ (reference sequence). This CDR3 has 14 amino acids. V shed 6 bases and J 4 bases; nucleotides not matched to a gene: 6. CDR3 nucleotide sequence: TGTGCCAGCAGGCCGGGACAGAGATACAATGAGCAGTTCTTC. Translating gives CASRPGQRYNEQFF.

This clonotype was counted ten times or more. V and J are TRBV6-1 and TRBJ1-2, with 12 nucleotides matching TRBD1. The CDR3 spans 17 residues. In germline, CDR1 is MNHNS, CDR2 SASEGT. V trimming: 6 bases; J trimming: 5 bases; junction bases outside the gene matches: 13. DNA of the CDR3: TGTGCCAGCAGGGACCCCGGGACAGGGGGCGTGCTTTATGGCTACACCTTC. As protein: CASRDPGTGGVLYGYTF.

A single count supports this clonotype. The chain recombines TRBV28 with TRBJ2-1; possible D gene TRBD2, 6 bases. Trimming cost V 4 bases and J 4 bases, with 11 bases left between them. The CDR3 contains 14 residues. Germline CDR1 reads MDHEN; CDR2 reads SYDVKM. The CDR3 DNA sequence: TGTGCCAGCAGTTCGGGGGAAGTATACAATGAGCAGTTCTTC. This encodes CASSSGEVYNEQFF.

This clonotype was seen repeatedly, ten times or more. This sequence joins TRBV7-9 and TRBJ1-2, with D unresolved. The CDR3 is 14 residues long. Germline V gene lookup returns CDR1 SEHNR and CDR2 FQNEAQ (reference sequence). The V and J ends lost 5 bases and 4 bases respectively, with 14 bases between them. The CDR3 DNA is TGTGCCAGCAGCCCCCCCGCGCGGGGCTATGGCTACACCTTC. It translates to CASSPPARGYGYTF.

V and J are TRBV6-4 and TRBJ1-2; D is undetermined. V was trimmed by 7 bases and J by 4 bases, leaving 22 bases between them. CDR1 MRHNA and CDR2 SNTAGT come from the germline V gene. This CDR3 is built from 16 residues. In nucleotides, the CDR3 is TGTGCCAGCACGTATTTCATATGGGAGGGAAGCTATGGCTACACCTTC. The encoded protein is CASTYFIWEGSYGYTF.

The rearrangement links TRBV6-2 or TRBV6-3 to TRBJ1-2, with D hard to call. Germline assignment: CDR1 MNHEY and CDR2 SVGEGT. V was cut by 6 bases and J by 7 bases, with 12 bases left in between. CDR3 length: 12 residues. The CDR3: CASSPANSGYTF. In nucleotides, the CDR3 is TGTGCCAGCAGCCCCGCCAATTCTGGCTACACCTTC.

This clonotype showed up just a few times. The chain joins TRBV7-2 to TRBJ1-1; the D gene is possibly TRBD1 (5 bases). There are 17 residues in the CDR3. Trimming took 7 bases from V and 0 from J, leaving 21 bases between them. Germline V gene data show CDR1 as SGHTA and CDR2 as FQGNSA. The chain's CDR3 is CASNQIGGIPMNTEAFF. CDR3 coding DNA: TGTGCCAGCAACCAAATTGGGGGAATTCCTATGAACACTGAAGCTTTCTTT.

This clonotype was seen only a few times. The rearrangement uses TRBV3-1 and TRBJ2-2; TRBD2 matches 14 bases. This CDR3 comprises 17 residues. Trimming took 5 bases from V and 2 from J; bases not matched to a gene: 4. In germline, CDR1 is LGHDT, CDR2 YNNKEL (reference sequence). In DNA, the CDR3 is TGTGCCAGCAGCTCAGGACTAGCGGGAGGAAACACCGGGGAGCTGTTTTTT. Protein: CASSSGLAGGNTGELFF.

J is TRBJ2-1 and V is TRBV10-2; 9 nucleotides align to TRBD2. This CDR3 region has 16 residues. In germline, CDR1 is WSHSY, CDR2 SAAADI. V trimming: 2 bases; J trimming: 10 bases; junction bases outside the gene matches: 12. CDR3 DNA: TGCGCCAGCAGTGAGAAAACGGGACTAGCAGTAGGCGAGCAGTTCTTC. This gives the protein CASSEKTGLAVGEQFF.

In this sample, this clonotype turned up a few times. The chain employs TRBV28 and TRBJ2-5; 7 bases align to TRBD2. In germline, CDR1 is MDHEN, CDR2 SYDVKM. With 3 bases clipped from V and 5 bases from J, the junction kept 9 bases outside the gene matches. This CDR3 has 15 residues. CDR3 amino acids: CASSFRAAGMETQYF. DNA for the CDR3: TGTGCCAGCAGTTTCCGAGCAGCGGGAATGGAGACCCAGTACTTC.

This clonotype has a count of ten or more. The chain employs TRBV6-1 and TRBJ1-5, with 7 positions matching TRBD1. The V segment lost 6 bases and the J segment 4 bases; nucleotides outside the gene matches: 12. Germline V gene lookup returns CDR1 MNHNS and CDR2 SASEGT. CDR3 size: 16 residues. DNA of the CDR3: TGTGCCAGCAGAGGAGCCGGGACAGCATCAAATCAGCCCCAGCATTTT. It is translated as CASRGAGTASNQPQHF.

Ten or more counts support this clonotype. The chain couples TRBV12-3 or TRBV12-4 to TRBJ2-1; 7 bases are shared with TRBD1. The J segment lost 6 bases and the V segment lost 4 bases, leaving 6 bases of the junction unmatched. The CDR3 is 14 amino acids. CDR3 region: CASSYEGAINEQFF. CDR3 in DNA: TGTGCCAGCAGTTACGAGGGGGCTATCAATGAGCAGTTCTTC.

This clonotype came up many times. The genes are TRBV6-2 or TRBV6-3 and TRBJ2-1; D call uncertain. CDR1 is MNHEY, CDR2 SVGEGT, per germline. The CDR3 runs 11 residues. V was shortened by 5 bases and J by 8 bases, with 7 bases between the two germline ends. The CDR3 is CASSPLYEQFF. The CDR3 region has the DNA TGTGCCAGCAGTCCTTTATATGAGCAGTTCTTC.

This clonotype was seen at least ten times. This sequence joins TRBV6-2 or TRBV6-3 and TRBJ1-2; D remains unclear. Germline V CDR1 and CDR2: MNHEY, SVGEGT. Trimming removed 0 bases at V and 2 bases at J, with 13 bases between. The length of the CDR3 is 16 residues. The CDR3 DNA reads as TGTGCCAGCAGTTACTCGAGAGGCGCCAGAAACTATGGCTACACCTTC. Translating it yields CASSYSRGARNYGYTF.